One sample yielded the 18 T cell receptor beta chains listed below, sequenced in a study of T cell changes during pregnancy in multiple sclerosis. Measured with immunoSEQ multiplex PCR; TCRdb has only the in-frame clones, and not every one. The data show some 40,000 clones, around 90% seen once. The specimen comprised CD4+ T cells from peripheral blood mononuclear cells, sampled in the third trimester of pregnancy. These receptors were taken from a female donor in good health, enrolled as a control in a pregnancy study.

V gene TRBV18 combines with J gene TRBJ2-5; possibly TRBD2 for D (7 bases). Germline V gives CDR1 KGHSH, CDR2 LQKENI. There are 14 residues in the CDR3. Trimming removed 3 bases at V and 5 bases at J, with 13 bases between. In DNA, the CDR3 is TGTGCCAGCTCACCCCGGGGGGCCGGGGAGACCCAGTACTTC. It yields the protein CASSPRGAGETQYF.

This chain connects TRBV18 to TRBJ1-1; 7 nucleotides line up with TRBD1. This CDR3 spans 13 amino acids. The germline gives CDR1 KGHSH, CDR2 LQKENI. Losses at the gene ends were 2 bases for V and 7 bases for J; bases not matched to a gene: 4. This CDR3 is CASSPRDRVEAFF. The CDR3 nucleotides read TGTGCCAGCTCACCAAGGGACAGAGTTGAAGCTTTCTTT.

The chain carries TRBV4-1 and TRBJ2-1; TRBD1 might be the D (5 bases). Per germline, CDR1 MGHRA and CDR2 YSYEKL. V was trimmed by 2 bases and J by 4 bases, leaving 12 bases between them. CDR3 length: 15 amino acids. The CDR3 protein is CASSQTRASYNEQFF. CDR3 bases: TGCGCCAGCAGCCAAACCAGGGCCTCTTACAATGAGCAGTTCTTC.

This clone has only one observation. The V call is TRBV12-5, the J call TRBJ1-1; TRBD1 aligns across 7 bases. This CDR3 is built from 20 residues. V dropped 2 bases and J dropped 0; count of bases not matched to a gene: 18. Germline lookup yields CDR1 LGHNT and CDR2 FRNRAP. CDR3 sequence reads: CASGLYSLIQGLRMNTEAFF. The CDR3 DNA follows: TGTGCTAGTGGTTTGTATTCCTTGATACAGGGGTTGAGAATGAACACTGAAGCTTTCTTT.

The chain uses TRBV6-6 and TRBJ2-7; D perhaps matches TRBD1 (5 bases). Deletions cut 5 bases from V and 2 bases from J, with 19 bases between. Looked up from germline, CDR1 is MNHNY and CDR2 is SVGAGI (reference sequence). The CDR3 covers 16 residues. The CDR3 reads CASSPTGFSVAYEQYF. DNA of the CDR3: TGTGCCAGCAGTCCAACAGGTTTTTCAGTTGCCTACGAGCAGTACTTC.

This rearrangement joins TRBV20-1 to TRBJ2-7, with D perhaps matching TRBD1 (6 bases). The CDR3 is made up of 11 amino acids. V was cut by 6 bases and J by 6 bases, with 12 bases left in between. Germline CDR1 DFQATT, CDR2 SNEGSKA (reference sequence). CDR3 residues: CSATDSFEQYF. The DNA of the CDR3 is TGCAGTGCCACGGACAGCTTCGAGCAGTACTTC.

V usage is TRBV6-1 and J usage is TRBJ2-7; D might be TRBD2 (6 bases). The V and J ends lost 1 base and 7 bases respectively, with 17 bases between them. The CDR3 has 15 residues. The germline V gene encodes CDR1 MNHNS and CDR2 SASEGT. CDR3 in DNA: TGTGCCAGCAGTGAAGAGGGGACTTCGAGCTGGGAGCAGTACTTC. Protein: CASSEEGTSSWEQYF.

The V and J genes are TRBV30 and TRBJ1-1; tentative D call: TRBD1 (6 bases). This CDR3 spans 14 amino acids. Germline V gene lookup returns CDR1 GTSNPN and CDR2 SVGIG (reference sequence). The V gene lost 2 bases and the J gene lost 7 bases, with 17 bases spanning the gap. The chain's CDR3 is CAWSPRTVKGEAFF. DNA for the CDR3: TGTGCCTGGAGTCCGAGGACAGTTAAGGGTGAAGCTTTCTTT.

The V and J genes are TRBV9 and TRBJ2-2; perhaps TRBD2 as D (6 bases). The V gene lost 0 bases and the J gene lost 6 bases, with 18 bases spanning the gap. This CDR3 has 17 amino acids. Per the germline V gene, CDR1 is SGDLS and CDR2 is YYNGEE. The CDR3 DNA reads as TGTGCCAGCAGCGTAGTGGCCGGACTCGGGGGTCCCGGGGAGCTGTTTTTT. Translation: CASSVVAGLGGPGELFF. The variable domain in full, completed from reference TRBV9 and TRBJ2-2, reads DSGVTQTPKHLITATGQRVTLRCSPRSGDLSVYWYQQSLDQGLQFLIQYYNGEERAKGNILERFSAQQFPDLHSELNLSSLELGDSALYFCASSVVAGLGGPGELFFGEGSRLTVL.

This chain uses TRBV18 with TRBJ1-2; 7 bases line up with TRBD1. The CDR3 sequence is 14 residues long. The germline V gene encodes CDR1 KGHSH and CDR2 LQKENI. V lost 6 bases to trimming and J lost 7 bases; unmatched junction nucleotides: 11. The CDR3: CASSTETGITGYTF. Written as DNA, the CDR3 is TGTGCCAGCTCGACAGAGACAGGGATCACTGGCTACACCTTC.

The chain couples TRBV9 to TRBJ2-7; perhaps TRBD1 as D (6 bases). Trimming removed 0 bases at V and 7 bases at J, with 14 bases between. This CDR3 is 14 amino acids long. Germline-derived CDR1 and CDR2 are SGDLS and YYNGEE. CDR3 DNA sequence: TGTGCCAGCAGCGTAGATAACAGGGCAGGTGAGCAGTACTTC. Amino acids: CASSVDNRAGEQYF.

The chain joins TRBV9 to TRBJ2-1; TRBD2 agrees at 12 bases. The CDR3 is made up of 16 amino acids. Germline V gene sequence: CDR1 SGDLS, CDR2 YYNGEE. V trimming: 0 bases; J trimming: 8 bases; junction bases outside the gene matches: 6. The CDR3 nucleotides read TGTGCCAGCAGCGTAGCTACGGCTAGCGGGAGGGATGAGCAGTTCTTC. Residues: CASSVATASGRDEQFF.

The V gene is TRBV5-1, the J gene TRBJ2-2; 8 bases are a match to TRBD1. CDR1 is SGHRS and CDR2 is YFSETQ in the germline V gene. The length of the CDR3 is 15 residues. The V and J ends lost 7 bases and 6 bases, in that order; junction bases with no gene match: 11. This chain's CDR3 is CASAEGTGRSGELFF. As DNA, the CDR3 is TGCGCCAGCGCGGAGGGGACAGGTCGCTCCGGGGAGCTGTTTTTT.

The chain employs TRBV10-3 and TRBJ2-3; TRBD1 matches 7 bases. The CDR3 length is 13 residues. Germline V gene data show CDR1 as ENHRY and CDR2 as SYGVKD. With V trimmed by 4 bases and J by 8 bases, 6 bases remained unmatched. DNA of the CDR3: TGTGCCATCAGTGGGACAGGCTCGGGTACGCAGTATTTT. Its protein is CAISGTGSGTQYF.

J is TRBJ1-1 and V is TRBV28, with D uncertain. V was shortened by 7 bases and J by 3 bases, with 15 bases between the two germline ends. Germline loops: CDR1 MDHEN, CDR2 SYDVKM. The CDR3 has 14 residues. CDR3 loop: CASTPTEKHTEAFF. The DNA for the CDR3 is TGTGCCAGCACCCCGACTGAGAAACACACTGAAGCTTTCTTT.

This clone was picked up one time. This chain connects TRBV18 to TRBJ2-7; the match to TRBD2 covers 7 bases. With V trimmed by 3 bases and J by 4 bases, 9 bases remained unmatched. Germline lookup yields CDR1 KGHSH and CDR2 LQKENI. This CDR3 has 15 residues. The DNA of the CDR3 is TGTGCCAGCTCACCCCGGGAGGCTCGGGGTTACGAGCAGTACTTC. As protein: CASSPREARGYEQYF.

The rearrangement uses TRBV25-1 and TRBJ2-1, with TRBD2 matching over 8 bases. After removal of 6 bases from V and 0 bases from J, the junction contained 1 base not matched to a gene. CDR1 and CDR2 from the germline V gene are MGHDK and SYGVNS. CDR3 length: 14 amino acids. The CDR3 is CASSTSGSYNEQFF. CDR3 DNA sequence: TGTGCCAGCAGCACTAGCGGCTCCTACAATGAGCAGTTCTTC.

The CDR3 protein is CASSFSGNGNEQFF. The CDR3 DNA sequence: TGCGCCAGCAGCTTTAGCGGGAACGGTAACGAGCAGTTCTTC. The rearrangement uses TRBV5-1 and TRBJ2-1, with 8 bases that match TRBD2. V shed 2 bases, J shed 10 bases, and the junction held 8 bases outside the gene matches. CDR3 length: 14 amino acids. Germline V gene lookup returns CDR1 SGHRS and CDR2 YFSETQ.